The 5 T cell receptor beta chains below were found in one sample sequenced in a study of shared clonotypes between healthy human individuals. Here immunoSEQ multiplex PCR was the method, and the copy in TCRdb shows in-frame clones only, minus some. The repertoire holds approximately 2.5 million clones, with approximately 90% as singletons. Specimen: naive CD4+ T cells sorted from blood. Subset defined: CD45RA+ positively selected. The receptors derive from a man aged 18-30 years in good health.

V is TRBV5-1 and J is TRBJ2-3; 14 bases agree with TRBD2. Per the germline V gene, CDR1 is SGHRS and CDR2 is YFSETQ. V trimming: 0 bases; J trimming: 4 bases; junction bases outside the gene matches: 4. This CDR3 has 17 residues. CDR3 coding DNA: TGCGCCAGCAGCTTGGCCGGGACTAGCGGGGGATCAGATACGCAGTATTTT. Translation gives CASSLAGTSGGSDTQYF.

About this clone: Within the sample, other DNA sequences also encode this same CDR3. V gene TRBV6-5 combines with J gene TRBJ2-7; 7 bases align to TRBD2. CDR3 length equals 12 residues. The germline gives CDR1 MNHEY, CDR2 SVGAGI. V was clipped by 6 bases and J by 1 base; unmatched bases: 0. The chain's CDR3 is CASSGGSYEQYF. DNA for the CDR3: TGTGCCAGCAGCGGGGGGTCCTACGAGCAGTACTTC.

V usage is TRBV27 and J usage is TRBJ2-4; D not certain. Per the germline V gene, CDR1 is MNHEY and CDR2 is SMNVEV (reference sequence). The CDR3 extends over 14 amino acids. V dropped 4 bases and J dropped 1 base, with 8 bases sitting between them. This CDR3 is CASSYPRAKNIQYF. The CDR3 coding sequence is TGTGCCAGCAGTTATCCGCGGGCCAAAAACATTCAGTACTTC.

The rearrangement uses TRBV30 and TRBJ1-1; D is ambiguous. V shed 2 bases and J shed 1 base, with 14 bases lying between them. CDR3 length: 15 residues. The V gene's germline CDR1 is GTSNPN and CDR2 SVGIG (reference sequence). The CDR3 reads CAWSPWGGWNTEAFF. Here the CDR3 DNA reads TGTGCCTGGAGTCCGTGGGGTGGATGGAACACTGAAGCTTTCTTT.

On this clone: The sample holds other DNA sequences that translate to the same CDR3. The chain has TRBV20-1 and TRBJ2-3; unclear D gene. Trimming removed 3 bases from V and 4 bases from J, with 5 bases in between. The CDR3 totals 11 residues. The germline V gene has CDR1 DFQATT and CDR2 SNEGSKA (reference sequence). The CDR3 region has the DNA TGCAGTGCTAGGGTGCCAGATACGCAGTATTTT. Residues: CSARVPDTQYF.